The T cell receptor beta chain under discussion was sequenced for a study of shared clonotypes between healthy human individuals. Findings of the study overall: The study sampled only blood, and tissue repertoires likely differ.

About this clone: No antigen is known for it. The sample carries other DNA sequences with the same CDR3.

Assay used: immunoSEQ multiplex PCR; TCRdb lists only in-frame clones, some missing. The data show hundreds of thousands of clones, with approximately 96% seen just once and about 0.12% held by the top ten. The V and J ends lost 0 bases and 5 bases respectively, with 8 bases between them. Germline V gives CDR1 SGHNT, CDR2 YYREEE (reference sequence). The CDR3 consists of 13 residues. The naive CD8 population came from CD45RO-negative cells selected for CCR7, without terminally differentiated effector memory CD45RA+ cells. The chain links TRBV5-4 to TRBJ2-5; D is ambiguous. The clonotype was recovered from a woman in her thirties in good health. The sequenced material came from naive CD8+ T cells sorted from blood. The CDR3 loop is CASSLESEETQYF. The CDR3 DNA reads as TGTGCCAGCAGCTTGGAGTCAGAGGAGACCCAGTACTTC.